This T cell receptor (beta chain) is from a study of Ad26.COV2.S vaccination and SARS-CoV-2 variants. As for treatment: around 19 received Ad26.COV2.S at low or high dose, single or two shots; 5 received placebo; per-sample allocation not given. Sample collection was performed on day 63 after the first vaccine or placebo injection. Trimming cost V 0 bases and J 1 base, with 12 bases left between them. This CDR3 is built from 16 residues. Germline lookup yields CDR1 SGHNT and CDR2 YENEEA. Sequencing was performed with immunoSEQ multiplex PCR; in TCRdb, only in-frame clones are kept and a portion is missing. The sample records 500,000 or so clones, roughly nine tenths being singletons.

The chain has TRBV11-3 and TRBJ2-5; D might be TRBD1 (5 bases). The sequences come from peripheral blood, collected in a trial of Ad26.COV2.S vaccine versus placebo. The sequence was collected from a person aged 18-60 years who received the Ad26.COV2.S COVID-19 vaccine or a placebo. CDR3 sequence (DNA): TGTGCCAGCAGCTTAGAACCCCTTGGGGCCCAAGAGACCCAGTACTTC. Encoded protein: CASSLEPLGAQETQYF.